The rows below give T cell receptor beta chains drawn from one sample of a study of identical twins. TCRdb ran MiXCR on the 5' RACE reads and lists one entry per CDR3 protein. The table has 310,000 or so distinct CDR3 sequences, more than 8% seen once. The data also belong to a second study, concerning yellow fever vaccine responses in identical twins.

The sample taken for sequencing was CD8+ T cells sorted from blood. The receptor source for this set is a woman younger than 35 in good health. Each CDR3 is given with its conserved first and last residue. Fields, in order: D gene, clone size, CDR3 length, J gene, V gene, CDR3 DNA, CDR3 protein. The D gene is left open where the match is weak. Clone size is not always given. Where it is, it says once, few, many or a class for expanded clones.

>-|many|13|TRBJ2-1|TRBV27
TGTGCCAGCAGTCTAGGACAGGGACTAGACCAGTTCTTC
CASSLGQGLDQFF
>-|few|17|TRBJ2-1|TRBV28
TGTGCCAGCAGTCCGCCCTGGAGCTCTAGCTCCTACAATGAGCAGTTCTTC
CASSPPWSSSSYNEQFF
>TRBD1|few|14|TRBJ2-7|TRBV20-1
TGCAGTGCTAGGGACAGGGACAGGGGACGCGAGCAGTACTTC
CSARDRDRGREQYF
>-|-|15|TRBJ2-7|TRBV7-9
TGTGCCAGCAGCCCCAGACAGGACCTGGCCTACGAGCAGTACTTC
CASSPRQDLAYEQYF
>TRBD2|few|15|TRBJ2-7|TRBV9
TGTGCCAGCAGCGTAACGGCTAGCGGGAGTGAAGAGCAGTACTTC
CASSVTASGSEEQYF
>-|many|14|TRBJ2-2|TRBV9
TGTGCCAGCAGCGTAGAGTCTGGGCCCGGGGAGCTGTTTTTT
CASSVESGPGELFF
>-|-|13|TRBJ2-7|TRBV5-8
TGTGCCAGCCATGGACTGATCCCCTACGAGCAGTACTTC
CASHGLIPYEQYF
>TRBD2|few|15|TRBJ2-7|TRBV2
TGTGCCAGCAGTGAAAAGACTAGCGGTCCCTACGAGCAGTACTTC
CASSEKTSGPYEQYF
>-|-|14|TRBJ2-3|TRBV5-6
TGTGCCAGCAGCCTCGGGACGGAGGTAGATACGCAGTATTTT
CASSLGTEVDTQYF
>-|many|14|TRBJ1-1|TRBV10-3
TGTGCCATCAGTGATTCGGTGGGCTACACTGAAGCTTTCTTT
CAISDSVGYTEAFF
>TRBD2|many|13|TRBJ2-7|TRBV20-1
TGCAGTGCTAGGGGACTAGCGGTCTACGAGCAGTACTTC
CSARGLAVYEQYF
>TRBD1|few|13|TRBJ2-5|TRBV6-2/TRBV6-3
TGTGCCACCCAGGGACAGTACCAAGAGACCCAGTACTTC
CATQGQYQETQYF
>-|-|16|TRBJ2-3|TRBV5-1
TGCGCCAGCAGCTTGGCCGGAAGTACTAGCACAGATACGCAGTATTTT
CASSLAGSTSTDTQYF
>TRBD2|few|14|TRBJ2-3|TRBV7-3
TGTGCCAGCAGCCCGGGGGGGCCGGGAGATACGCAGTATTTT
CASSPGGPGDTQYF
>TRBD2|-|19|TRBJ2-1|TRBV19
TGTGCCAGTAGTATAGATTCGGGGACTAGCGGGAGACCCTACAATGAGCAGTTCTTC
CASSIDSGTSGRPYNEQFF
>-|-|15|TRBJ1-1|TRBV12-3/TRBV12-4
TGTGCCAGCAGTTTTGTGACAGGCGCGCGCTCTGAAGCTTTCTTT
CASSFVTGARSEAFF
>TRBD2|once|16|TRBJ2-1|TRBV7-6
TGTGCCAGCAGCTTAGTTCCTGCGGGAGGGCGCAATGAGCAGTTCTTC
CASSLVPAGGRNEQFF
>TRBD2|many|16|TRBJ2-3|TRBV12-3/TRBV12-4
TGTGCCAGCAGTTTGTTAATGGGGGGGAGCACAGATACGCAGTATTTT
CASSLLMGGSTDTQYF
>-|-|13|TRBJ2-7|TRBV6-2/TRBV6-3
TGTGCCAGCGATGCTACAGGGCGCGACGAGCAGTACTTC
CASDATGRDEQYF
>-|many|18|TRBJ2-3|TRBV25-1
TGTGCCAGCAGTGTATCCCTGAGTCGGCGGGGCCCCACAGATACGCAGTATTTT
CASSVSLSRRGPTDTQYF
>-|few|13|TRBJ2-1|TRBV20-1
TGCAGTGCTACCCGAGCGGGCTACAATGAGCAGTTCTTC
CSATRAGYNEQFF
>-|few|19|TRBJ2-7|TRBV4-3
TGCGCCAGCAGCCAAGATAGGCCCCAGGGGGGAAATCTCCCTTACGAGCAGTACTTC
CASSQDRPQGGNLPYEQYF
>-|-|12|TRBJ2-1|TRBV30
TGTGCCTGGACCCCAACCGGAGGTGAGCAGTTCTTC
CAWTPTGGEQFF
>-|few|12|TRBJ1-1|TRBV29-1
TGCAGCGTTGGGGGACTTTACACTGAAGCTTTCTTT
CSVGGLYTEAFF
>TRBD1|-|17|TRBJ2-1|TRBV30
TGTGCCTGGAGTCCCCTCGTGACAGGGGGGTACTACAATGAGCAGTTCTTC
CAWSPLVTGGYYNEQFF
>-|many|15|TRBJ2-1|TRBV6-4
TGTGCCAGCAGTGAAGTAGCGCAAGGGAACAATGAGCAGTTCTTC
CASSEVAQGNNEQFF
>-|-|11|TRBJ2-2|TRBV6-1
TGTGCCAGCAGTGAACTCGGGGAGCTGTTTTTT
CASSELGELFF
>-|few|12|TRBJ1-6|TRBV27
TGTGCCAGCAGTTTCTCCAATTCACCCCTCCACTTT
CASSFSNSPLHF
>-|-|13|TRBJ2-3|TRBV27
TGTGCCAGCAGTTCTCCCCCGGACCATACGCAGTATTTT
CASSSPPDHTQYF
>-|many|9|TRBJ2-5|TRBV5-1
TGCGCCAGCAGCTTAAGGCGCGACTTC
CASSLRRDF
>TRBD1|-|13|TRBJ2-1|TRBV6-2/TRBV6-3
TGTGCCAGCAGCCCACAGGGGAGCAATGAGCAGTTCTTC
CASSPQGSNEQFF
>-|few|17|TRBJ2-1|TRBV4-3
TGCGCCAGCAGCCAAGAGGCGGGATTTAGCTCCTACAATGAGCAGTTCTTC
CASSQEAGFSSYNEQFF
>TRBD1|many|15|TRBJ1-1|TRBV7-9
TGTGCCAGCAGCCATGAGTCAGGGGGCGAAACTGAAGCTTTCTTT
CASSHESGGETEAFF
>-|many|12|TRBJ2-1|TRBV20-1
TGCAGTGCTAGTAACTACAGGGATGAGCAGTTCTTC
CSASNYRDEQFF
>TRBD2|few|16|TRBJ2-1|TRBV10-3
TGTGCCATCAGTAACCCGGGACTAGCAACTAACAATGAGCAGTTCTTC
CAISNPGLATNNEQFF
>TRBD1|-|15|TRBJ2-7|TRBV13
TGTGCCAGCAGATTACAGGGGGGCAATAACTACGAGCAGTACTTC
CASRLQGGNNYEQYF
>-|-|12|TRBJ2-1|TRBV12-3/TRBV12-4
TGTGCCAGCAGTTTGATATCGGATGAGCAGTTCTTC
CASSLISDEQFF
>TRBD1|many|14|TRBJ1-1|TRBV5-1
TGCGCCAGCAGCTTGGCCAATGACAGGGCGAAGACTTTCTTT
CASSLANDRAKTFF
>-|few|15|TRBJ2-1|TRBV12-5
TGTGCTAGTGCCCTGCAGGGGGGCGGGAGCAATGAGCAGTTCTTC
CASALQGGGSNEQFF
>TRBD1|many|14|TRBJ1-1|TRBV7-9
TGTGCCAGCAGCGGGACAGAGATGAACACTGAAGCTTTCTTT
CASSGTEMNTEAFF
>-|few|14|TRBJ2-7|TRBV20-1
TGCAGTGCTAGAGAGACCCACAAACTCTACGAGCAGTACTTC
CSARETHKLYEQYF
>TRBD2|-|13|TRBJ2-5|TRBV10-2
TGCGCCAGCAGATTAGCGGGATTGGAGACCCAGTACTTC
CASRLAGLETQYF